This TCR beta chain emerged from a study of CD8 T cells in Susac syndrome. General study findings and limits: The TCR sequencing and HLA analysis in the study involved a relatively small number of individuals, as the study acknowledged.

Random hexamers were used to reverse transcribe roughly 0.5 to 1 ug of RNA. Across 54 Vbeta and 13 Jbeta, immunoSEQ multiplex PCR amplified TCR beta CDR3. In TCRdb, the immunoSEQ multiplex PCR reads were re-called with MiXCR into one record per CDR3 protein. Among roughly 28,000 distinct CDR3 sequences listed, 94% were seen once. Sequencing of TCR beta drew on CD8+ and CD4+ T cells from blood. Healthy donors constituted the control group, matched for age and sex. A word on this clonotype: The target antigen is unknown.

This CDR3 comprises 16 residues. Germline V lookup: CDR1 SGHAT, CDR2 FQNNGV. Trimming left V 2 bases short and J 6 bases short, with 19 bases between. The sequenced material came from CD8+ T cells from PBMCs. The chain recombines TRBV11-2 with TRBJ2-5, with D perhaps matching TRBD2 (7 bases). This sequence originates from a human donor in good health. In nucleotides, the CDR3 is TGTGCCAGCAGCTTACTCCGGGGGGCACCACAGCAGACCCAGTACTTC. Translating it yields CASSLLRGAPQQTQYF.